Ten or more counts support the clone carrying this T cell receptor (beta chain). Its antigen is unidentified. The diagnoses drew upon clinical symptoms, serum thyroxine and TRAb, thyroid ultrasound and orbital computed tomography. This entry belongs to a study of T cells in Graves' hyperthyroidism and ophthalmopathy. Study-wide results and limits: Blood shared most expanded thyroid clonotypes above 0.001.

Using RNA transcripts as the source, TCR beta CDR3 regions were amplified. In the first-round RT-PCR of the TCR CDR3, the HTBI primer set was used. MiXCR, run by TCRdb on the multiplex PCR reads, gives a single entry per CDR3 protein. The table lists approximately 410,000 distinct CDR3 sequences, under 15% of them singletons. V dropped 4 bases and J dropped 9; count of bases not matched to a gene: 2. The CDR3 totals 12 residues. Germline V gene data show CDR1 as SEHNR and CDR2 as FQNEAQ (reference sequence). Sequenced material: blood. The J gene is TRBJ1-5, the V gene TRBV7-9, with TRBD1 identical over 8 bases. The receptor comes from a man younger than 35 with Graves' ophthalmopathy. The CDR3 loop reads CASSSGTGPQHF. In DNA, the CDR3 is TGTGCCAGCAGCTCCGGGACAGGGCCCCAGCATTTT.